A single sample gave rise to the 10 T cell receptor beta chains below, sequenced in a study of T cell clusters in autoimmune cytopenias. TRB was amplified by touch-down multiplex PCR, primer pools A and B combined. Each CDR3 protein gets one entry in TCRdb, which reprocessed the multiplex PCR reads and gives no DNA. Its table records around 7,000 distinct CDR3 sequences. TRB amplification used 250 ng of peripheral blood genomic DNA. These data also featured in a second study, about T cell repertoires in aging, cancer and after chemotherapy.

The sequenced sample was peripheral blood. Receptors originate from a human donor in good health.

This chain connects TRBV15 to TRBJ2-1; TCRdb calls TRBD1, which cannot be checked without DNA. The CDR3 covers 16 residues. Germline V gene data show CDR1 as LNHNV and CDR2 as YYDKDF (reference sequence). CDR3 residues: CATSRPGQGARNEQFF.

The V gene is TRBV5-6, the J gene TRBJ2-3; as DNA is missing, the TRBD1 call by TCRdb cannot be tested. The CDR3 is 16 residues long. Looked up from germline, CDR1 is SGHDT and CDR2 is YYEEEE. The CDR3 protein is CASSLVFRGEADTQYF.

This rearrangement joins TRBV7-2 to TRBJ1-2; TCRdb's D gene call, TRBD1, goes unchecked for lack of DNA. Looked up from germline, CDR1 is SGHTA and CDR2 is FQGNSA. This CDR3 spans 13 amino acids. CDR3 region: CASSPGRNYGYTF.

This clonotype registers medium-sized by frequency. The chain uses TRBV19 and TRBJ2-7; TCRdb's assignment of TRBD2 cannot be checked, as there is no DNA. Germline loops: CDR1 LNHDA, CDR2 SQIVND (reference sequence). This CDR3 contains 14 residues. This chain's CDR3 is CASSGLAGMREQYF.

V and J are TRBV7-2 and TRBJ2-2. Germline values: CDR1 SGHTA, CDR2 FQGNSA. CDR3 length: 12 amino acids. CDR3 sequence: CASSEEVGELFF.

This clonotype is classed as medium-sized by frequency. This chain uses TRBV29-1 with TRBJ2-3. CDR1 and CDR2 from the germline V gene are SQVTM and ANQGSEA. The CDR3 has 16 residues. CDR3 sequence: CSVEDRLGAQTDTQYF.

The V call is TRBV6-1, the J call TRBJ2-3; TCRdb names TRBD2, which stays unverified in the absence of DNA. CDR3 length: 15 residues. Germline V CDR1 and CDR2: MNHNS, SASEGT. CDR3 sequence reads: CASSGTSGGIGTQYF.

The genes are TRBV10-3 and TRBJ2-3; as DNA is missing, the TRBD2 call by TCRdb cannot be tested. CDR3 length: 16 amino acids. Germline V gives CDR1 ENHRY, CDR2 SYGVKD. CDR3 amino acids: CAISGGSGRELNTQYF.

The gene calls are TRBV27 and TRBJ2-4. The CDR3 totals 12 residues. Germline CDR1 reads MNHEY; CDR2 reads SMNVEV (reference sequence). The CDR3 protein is CASSLSGSVQYF.

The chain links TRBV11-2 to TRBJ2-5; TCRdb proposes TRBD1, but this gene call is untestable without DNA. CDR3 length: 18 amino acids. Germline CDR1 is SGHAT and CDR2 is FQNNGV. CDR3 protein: CASSLGGGAVKTQETQYF.